Below, 7 T cell receptor beta chains from the same sample are listed, as sequenced in a study of shared clonotypes between healthy human individuals (dated by TCRdb to the early 2020s). Library creation used the immunoSEQ multiplex PCR assay. TCRdb re-hosts the immuneACCESS table, in-frame sequences only. Its copies lack some clones; in the studies checked, an unresolved V gene accounts for under half of them, and the cause for the rest is not known. Across this sample there are more than 2 million clones, with approximately 94% seen only once. The ten biggest clones cover less than 0.15% of the sample. The sequenced material came from naive CD4+ T cells sorted from blood. The sample's cell subset or site label, decoded: CD45RA+ positively selected. The source of these receptors is a man between 18 and 29 years old in good health.

Comments on this clone: At the DNA level, this CDR3 is encoded by other sequences in the same sample as well. V and J are TRBV6-5 and TRBJ1-5, with D perhaps matching TRBD1 (5 bases). The CDR3 covers 13 residues. V was pared by 5 bases and J by 4 bases, with 9 bases between. Germline-derived CDR1 and CDR2 are MNHEY and SVGAGI. The CDR3 nucleotides read TGTGCCAGCAGTGAAACAGGAAATCAGCCCCAGCATTTT. Amino acid sequence: CASSETGNQPQHF.

The chain has TRBV28 and TRBJ2-7, with a possible D match to TRBD1 (6 bases). CDR3 size: 19 residues. CDR1 is MDHEN, CDR2 SYDVKM, per germline. The V end was cut by 3 bases, the J end by 9 bases, with 33 bases between. In DNA, the CDR3 is TGTGCCAGCAGTTTTGGGGGTCTAGGGACCGGGACAAGGGCTAGGAGGCAGTACTTC. This codes for CASSFGGLGTGTRARRQYF.

The genes are TRBV23-1 and TRBJ1-1; 10 bases agree with TRBD1. TRBV23-1 is classed as an ORF, of uncertain function. There are 18 residues in the CDR3. After removal of 0 bases from V and 0 bases from J, the junction contained 7 bases not matched to a gene. The CDR3 region has the DNA TGCGCCAGCAGTCAATCTCGGGACAGGGGATCCATGAACACTGAAGCTTTCTTT. This encodes CASSQSRDRGSMNTEAFF.

The V gene is TRBV20-1, the J gene TRBJ1-1; no clear D gene. V lost 6 bases and J lost 4, with 9 bases in between. CDR3 size: 11 residues. Germline CDR1 DFQATT, CDR2 SNEGSKA (reference sequence). The CDR3 protein is CSASTRTEAFF. CDR3 in DNA: TGCAGTGCCTCCACCCGCACTGAAGCTTTCTTT.

V and J are TRBV30 and TRBJ2-1; D possibly corresponds to TRBD2 (5 bases). CDR1 and CDR2 (germline): GTSNPN, SVGIG (reference sequence). The CDR3 is 13 amino acids. V was pared by 7 bases and J by 3 bases, with 13 bases between. The CDR3 coding sequence is TGTGCCTTAGACGTCCGGGGCTACAATGAGCAGTTCTTC. Translation: CALDVRGYNEQFF.

J is TRBJ1-2 and V is TRBV10-3; D gene ambiguous. Germline V gene data show CDR1 as ENHRY and CDR2 as SYGVKD. This CDR3 has 14 residues. The V end lost 6 bases, the J end lost 4 bases, and 15 bases lay between the germline ends. This CDR3 is CAIRGSGPSYGYTF. The CDR3 DNA reads TGTGCCATCAGGGGATCCGGGCCCAGCTATGGCTACACCTTC.

The gene calls are TRBV11-2 and TRBJ2-5, with 9 bases aligning to TRBD1. J gave up 4 bases and V 6 bases, and 6 bases lay outside the gene matches. CDR3 length: 14 amino acids. CDR1 SGHAT and CDR2 FQNNGV come from the germline V gene. The CDR3 spells CASRRGQGGETQYF. The CDR3 region has the DNA TGTGCCAGCAGGAGGGGACAGGGAGGAGAGACCCAGTACTTC.